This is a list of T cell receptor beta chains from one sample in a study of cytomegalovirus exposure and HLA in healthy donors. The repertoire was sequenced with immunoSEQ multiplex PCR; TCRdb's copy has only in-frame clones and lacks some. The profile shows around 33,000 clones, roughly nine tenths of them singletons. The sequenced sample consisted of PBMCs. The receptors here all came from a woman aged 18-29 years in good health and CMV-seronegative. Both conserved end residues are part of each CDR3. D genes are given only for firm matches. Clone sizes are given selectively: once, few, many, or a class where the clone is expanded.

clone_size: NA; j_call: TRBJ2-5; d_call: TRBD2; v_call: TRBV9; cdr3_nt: TGTGCCAGCAGCGTAGTCCCTAGCGGCTTGGAGACCCAGTACTTC; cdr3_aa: CASSVVPSGLETQYF
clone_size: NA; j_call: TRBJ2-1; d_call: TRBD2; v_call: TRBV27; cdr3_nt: TGTGCCAGCAGCTTACGGACTAGCGGGGGTGACAATGAGCAGTTCTTC; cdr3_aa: CASSLRTSGGDNEQFF
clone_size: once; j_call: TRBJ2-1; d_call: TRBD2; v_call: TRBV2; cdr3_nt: TGTGCCACGCTTAGCGGGAGCTCCTACAATGAGCAGTTCTTC; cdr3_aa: CATLSGSSYNEQFF
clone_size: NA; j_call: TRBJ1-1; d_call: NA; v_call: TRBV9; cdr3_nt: TGTGCCAGCAGCGACACGGGGGACACTGAAGCTTTCTTT; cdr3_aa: CASSDTGDTEAFF
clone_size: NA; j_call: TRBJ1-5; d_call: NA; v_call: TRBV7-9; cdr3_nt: TGTTCCAGCAGCTTAGGCCCAGGGGAACAGCCCCAGCATTTT; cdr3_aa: CSSSLGPGEQPQHF
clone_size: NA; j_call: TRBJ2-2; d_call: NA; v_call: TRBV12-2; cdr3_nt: TGTGCAAGTCGCTCAGACAGGAGTCATCGACCCGGGGAGCTGTTTTTT; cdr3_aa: CASRSDRSHRPGELFF
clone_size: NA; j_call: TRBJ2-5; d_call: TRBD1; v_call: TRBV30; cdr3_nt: TGTGCCTGGGCCTTGGGCTGGACAGGAAAGGAGACCCAGTACTTC; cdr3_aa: CAWALGWTGKETQYF
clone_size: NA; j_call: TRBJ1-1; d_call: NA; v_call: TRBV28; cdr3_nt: TGTGCCAGCATTCAACAGGACAGAACGAACACTGAAGCTTTCTTT; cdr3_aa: CASIQQDRTNTEAFF
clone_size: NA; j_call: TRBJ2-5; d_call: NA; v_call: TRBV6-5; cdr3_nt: TGTGCCAGCAGTTACTCGACAGGGAGGGAGACCCAGTACTTC; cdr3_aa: CASSYSTGRETQYF
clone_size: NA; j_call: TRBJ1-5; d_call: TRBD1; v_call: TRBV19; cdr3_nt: TGTGCCAGTAGTCTCTGGACAGGGGATCAGCCCCAGCATTTT; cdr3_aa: CASSLWTGDQPQHF
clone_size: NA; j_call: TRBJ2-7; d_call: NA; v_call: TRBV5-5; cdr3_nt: TGTGCCAGCAGCTGGGGTAGCGTCCCGGGCTACGAGCAGTACTTC; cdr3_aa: CASSWGSVPGYEQYF
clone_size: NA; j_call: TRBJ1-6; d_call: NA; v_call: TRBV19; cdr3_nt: TGTGCCAGTAGTGAACAGACAAATTCACCCCTCCACTTT; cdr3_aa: CASSEQTNSPLHF
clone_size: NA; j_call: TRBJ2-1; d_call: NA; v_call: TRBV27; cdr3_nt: TGTGCCAGCAGTTACGAGGAAAACTACAATGAGCAGTTCTTC; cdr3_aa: CASSYEENYNEQFF
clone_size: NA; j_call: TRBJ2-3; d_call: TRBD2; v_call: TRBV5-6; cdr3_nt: TGTGCCAGCAGCTTCTTTAAGCGGGAGATCACAGATACGCAGTATTTT; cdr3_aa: CASSFFKREITDTQYF
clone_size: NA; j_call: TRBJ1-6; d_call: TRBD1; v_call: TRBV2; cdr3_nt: TGTGCCAGCAGCGCAGACAGGGTGGATAGCTCACCCCTCCACTTT; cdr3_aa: CASSADRVDSSPLHF
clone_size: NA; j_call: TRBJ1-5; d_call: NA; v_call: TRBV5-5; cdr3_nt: TGTGCCAGCAGCTTGGACATAGGTGGGGCGAAGCAGCCCCAGCATTTT; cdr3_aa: CASSLDIGGAKQPQHF
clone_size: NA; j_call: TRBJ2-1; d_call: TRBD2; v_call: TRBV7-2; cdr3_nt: TGTGCCAGCAGCTTAGGGACTAGCGGCTACAATGAGCAGTTCTTC; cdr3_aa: CASSLGTSGYNEQFF
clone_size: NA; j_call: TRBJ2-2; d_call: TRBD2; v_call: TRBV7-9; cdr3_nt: TGTGCCAGCAGCTTAGCGGGAGGGAGCACCGGGGAGCTGTTTTTT; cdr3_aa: CASSLAGGSTGELFF
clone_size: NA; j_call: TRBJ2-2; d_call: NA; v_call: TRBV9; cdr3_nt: TGTGCCAGCAAATCTCCCACCGGGGAGCTGTTTTTT; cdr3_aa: CASKSPTGELFF
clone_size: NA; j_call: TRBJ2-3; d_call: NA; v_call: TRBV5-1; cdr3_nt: TGCGCCAGCAGCTTGGGGACTGGGAACACAGATACGCAGTATTTT; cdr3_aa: CASSLGTGNTDTQYF
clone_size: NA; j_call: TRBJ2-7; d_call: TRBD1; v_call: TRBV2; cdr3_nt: TGTGCCAGCAGTGAAGGGACAGGGCCCCTCGAGCAGTACTTC; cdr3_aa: CASSEGTGPLEQYF
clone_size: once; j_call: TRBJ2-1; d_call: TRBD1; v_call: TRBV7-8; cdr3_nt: TGTGCCAGCAGCCCCGGGACAGGTTTAAGTCATGAGCAGTTCTTC; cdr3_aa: CASSPGTGLSHEQFF
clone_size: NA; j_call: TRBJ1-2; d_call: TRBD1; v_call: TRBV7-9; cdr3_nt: TGTGCCAGCAGCCTAGAGCAGGGGGCCAACACCTTC; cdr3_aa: CASSLEQGANTF
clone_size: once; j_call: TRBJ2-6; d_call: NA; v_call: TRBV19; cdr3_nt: TGTGCCAGTAGCCCCTCCTCTGGGGCCAACGTCCTGACTTTC; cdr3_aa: CASSPSSGANVLTF
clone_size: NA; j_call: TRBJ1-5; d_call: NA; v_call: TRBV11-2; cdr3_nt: TGTGCCAGCAGCCAGACAGCCTTTAGCAATCAGCCCCAGCATTTT; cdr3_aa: CASSQTAFSNQPQHF
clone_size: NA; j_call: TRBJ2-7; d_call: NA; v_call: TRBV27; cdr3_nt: TGTGCCAGCAGTTTATCGTCCGGGATATTTTACGAGCAGTACTTC; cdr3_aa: CASSLSSGIFYEQYF